The 17 T cell receptor beta chains in this list originate from one sample, sequenced in a study of blood T cells in healthy people across ages (dated by TCRdb to the mid-2010s). The library was generated by 5' RACE. The run used an Illumina HiSeq 2500. The second PCR ran for roughly 6 to 11 cycles and used a J-beta primer mix along with a sample-barcoded 5' primer. TCRdb passed the public sequencing reads through fastp at Q25 and MiXCR, retaining productive beta sequences. Each record represents a unique CDR3 protein, reported with the most common genes and DNA among its rows. The sample yields some 690,000 distinct CDR3 sequences; about 20% were counted once. The leading ten clones occupy around a fifth of the sample. The sequenced sample was blood. These receptors were taken from a man in his 70s in good health.

The genes are TRBV5-1 and TRBJ1-5; a weak D match, TRBD1 (6 bases). The CDR3 is 13 residues long. Germline CDR1 and CDR2: SGHRS and YFSETQ. Trimming took off 3 bases at V and 7 bases at J, with 11 bases between the two ends. The CDR3 nucleotides read TGCGCCAGCAGCTCCGGGGGCGGACAGCCCCAGCATTTT. Its protein product is CASSSGGGQPQHF.

This clonotype came up many times. This chain joins TRBV30 and TRBJ2-1; D tentatively fits TRBD1 or TRBD2 (6 bases each). Germline V gives CDR1 GTSNPN, CDR2 SVGIG (reference sequence). V lost 0 bases, J lost 1 base, and 13 bases lay in between. This CDR3 region has 16 residues. The CDR3 region is CAWSVFGGDSYNEQFF. The CDR3 DNA is TGTGCCTGGAGTGTCTTCGGGGGCGATTCCTACAATGAGCAGTTCTTC.

With respect to this clonotype: Compared with germline, one end of the junction differs, possibly owing to a read error. The chain carries TRBV15 and TRBJ2-1; D remains unclear. CDR1 and CDR2 (germline): LNHNV, YYDKDF (reference sequence). This CDR3 is 18 amino acids long. CDR3 bases: TGTGCCACCAGCAGAGCAAGGCCTTTTCATAGCTCCTACAATGAACAGTTCTTC. Amino acids: CATSRARPFHSSYNEQFF. Full variable domain (outside the CDR3, taken from reference TRBV15 and TRBJ2-1): DAMVIQNPRYQVTQFGKPVTLSCSQTLNHNVMYWYQQKSSQAPKLLFHYYDKDFNNEADTPDNFQSRRPNTSFCFLDIRSPGLGDTAMYLCATSRARPFHSSYNEQFFGPGTRLTVL.

The sample holds many counts of this clonotype. The J gene is TRBJ2-3, the V gene TRBV20-1, with 11 bases matching TRBD1. Germline CDR1 and CDR2: DFQATT and SNEGSKA (reference sequence). Losses at the gene ends were 5 bases for V and 4 bases for J; bases not matched to a gene: 5. This CDR3 is 14 amino acids long. CDR3 sequence (DNA): TGCAGTGCTTCCGGACAGGGGGCCCCAGATACGCAGTATTTT. Translating gives CSASGQGAPDTQYF.

The chain employs TRBV5-6 and TRBJ1-5, with D hard to call. V lost 0 bases to trimming and J lost 9 bases, with 10 bases between them. Germline CDR1 SGHDT, CDR2 YYEEEE. The CDR3 has 13 residues. The DNA for the CDR3 is TGTGCCAGCAGCTTGGAGAAACGCGGGCCCCAGCATTTT. Translating it yields CASSLEKRGPQHF.

The CDR3 coding sequence is TGTGCCAGCTCACCTTACAGTGGAAGTGGCGAAAAACTGTTTTTT. Its translation: CASSPYSGSGEKLFF. The gene calls are TRBV18 and TRBJ1-4; D remains ambiguous. This CDR3 is built from 15 residues. Trimming removed 3 bases from V and 8 bases from J, with 16 bases in between. CDR1 and CDR2 (germline): KGHSH, LQKENI.

This clonotype came up a few times. The rearrangement links TRBV27 to TRBJ2-7; 7 nucleotides agree with TRBD2. The CDR3 has 15 amino acids. Germline V CDR1 and CDR2: MNHEY, SMNVEV (reference sequence). J was trimmed by 4 bases and V by 2 bases; bases with no gene match: 8. CDR3 in amino acids: CASSLLWGGGYEQYF. The CDR3 DNA reads as TGTGCCAGCAGTTTACTGTGGGGCGGGGGTTACGAGCAGTACTTC.

With respect to this clonotype: Without the conserved terminal phenylalanine or tryptophan, this CDR3 likely stems from a read error. The chain joins TRBV6-2 or TRBV6-3 to TRBJ2-1; D possibly corresponds to TRBD2 (5 bases). The last part of the DNA fits TRBJ2-7 better; the J call may be wrong. This CDR3 comprises 12 residues. The V gene's germline CDR1 is MNHEY and CDR2 SVGEGT. The DNA of the CDR3 is TGTGCCAGCGCTCCGGGGTCCTACGAGCAGTACATC. Translated, it gives CASAPGSYEQYI.

There are a few counts of this clonotype. The chain employs TRBV12-3 or TRBV12-4 and TRBJ1-1, with D possibly TRBD1 on 6 matching bases. The V end lost 7 bases, the J end lost 4 bases, and 13 bases lay between the germline ends. This CDR3 is 13 amino acids long. CDR3 DNA sequence: TGTGCCAGCAACTGGGGGCCAGGCACTGAAGCTTTCTTT. Translating gives CASNWGPGTEAFF.

This clonotype was seen many times. The chain recombines TRBV12-3 or TRBV12-4 with TRBJ2-1, with D hard to call. CDR3 length equals 13 residues. V lost 6 bases, J lost 3 bases, and 9 bases lay in between. The CDR3 DNA reads TGTGCCAGCAGCCGAACGGTCTACAATGAGCAGTTCTTC. This codes for CASSRTVYNEQFF.

This chain joins TRBV5-5 and TRBJ1-4; D remains unclear. CDR1 and CDR2 from the germline V gene are SGHKS and YYEKEE (reference sequence). The CDR3 runs 15 residues. Trimming removed 1 base from V and 0 bases from J, with 7 bases in between. CDR3 residues: CASSLWASTNEKLFF. The CDR3 DNA is TGTGCCAGCAGCTTGTGGGCCTCAACTAATGAAAAACTGTTTTTT.

The chain is built from TRBV12-3 or TRBV12-4 and TRBJ2-5, with a weak D call TRBD1 (6 bases). CDR3 length: 14 amino acids. V was trimmed by 3 bases and J by 4 bases, leaving 12 bases between them. CDR3 protein: CASSFFDRTETQYF. In DNA, the CDR3 is TGTGCCAGCAGTTTTTTTGACAGGACAGAGACCCAGTACTTC.

This clonotype was detected only a few times. This sequence joins TRBV6-4 and TRBJ2-7, with 10 bases matching TRBD2. The J call may not be correct, given that the DNA end is closer to TRBJ2-5. CDR1 and CDR2 from the germline V gene are MRHNA and SNTAGT. CDR3 length: 16 amino acids. CDR3 nucleotide sequence: TGTGCCAGCAGTGACTCGGGACTAGCGACTCAAGAGACCCAGTACTTC. Its translation: CASSDSGLATQETQYF.

The V gene is TRBV11-2, the J gene TRBJ2-1; D might be TRBD1 (5 bases). The CDR3 spans 15 residues. Trimming took off 4 bases at V and 3 bases at J, with 13 bases between the two ends. Germline V gene data show CDR1 as SGHAT and CDR2 as FQNNGV. CDR3 in amino acids: CASSYTRANYNEQFF. Written as DNA, the CDR3 is TGTGCCAGCAGCTACACCAGGGCAAACTACAATGAGCAGTTCTTC.

The chain joins TRBV6-1 to TRBJ2-7; D possibly corresponds to TRBD1 (5 bases). CDR3 length: 16 residues. Trimming left V 3 bases short and J 6 bases short, with 21 bases between. The V gene's germline CDR1 is MNHNS and CDR2 SASEGT. The CDR3 loop is CASSDIWGSQLSEQYV. The CDR3 coding sequence is TGTGCCAGCAGTGACATTTGGGGCAGCCAGCTCTCCGAGCAGTACGTC.

This chain uses TRBV6-1 with TRBJ2-3, with 8 bases lining up with TRBD1. Germline V lookup: CDR1 MNHNS, CDR2 SASEGT. The CDR3 sequence is 15 residues long. V dropped 2 bases and J dropped 4; count of bases not matched to a gene: 5. The CDR3 DNA is TGTGCCAGCAGTGAATCCAGGGGGCGAGCAGATACGCAGTATTTT. This gives the protein CASSESRGRADTQYF.

This clonotype was seen a handful of times. This chain joins TRBV20-1 and TRBJ2-1; TRBD2 matches at 9 bases. Germline values: CDR1 DFQATT, CDR2 SNEGSKA (reference sequence). Trimming took 6 bases from V and 2 from J; bases not matched to a gene: 5. This CDR3 is 14 amino acids long. As DNA, the CDR3 is TGCAGTGCCCAAGCGGGGGGCCCCTACAATGAGCAGTTCTTC. This sequence encodes CSAQAGGPYNEQFF.